This TCR beta chain is drawn from a study of type 1 regulatory T cells. The CDR3 is 15 residues long. After removal of 3 bases from V and 7 bases from J, the junction contained 9 bases not matched to a gene. Germline loops: CDR1 DFQATT, CDR2 SNEGSKA (reference sequence). Comments on this clonotype: The antigen is not known.

TCRdb processed the reads anew with MiXCR; each CDR3 protein has one entry. This table holds about 42,000 distinct CDR3 sequences, less than 15% found once. This TCR derives from a human donor in good health. This chain links TRBV20-1 with TRBJ1-6, with 7 bases that match TRBD1. Sequencing was performed on cultured non-Tr1 T cells, either the whole culture or a sorted T cell fraction (not recorded which). The CDR3 is CSARSSTGLNSPLHF. CDR3 DNA: TGCAGTGCTAGGAGCTCGACAGGGCTGAATTCACCCCTCCACTTT.